This T cell receptor beta chain comes out of a study of blood T cell repertoires in COVID-19. Overall study: Acute and convalescent COVID-19 samples came from the United States, Italy and Spain. The analysed material was cDNA or gDNA that came from T cells, B-cell-depleted T cells, or PBMCs.

Measured with immunoSEQ multiplex PCR; TCRdb has only the in-frame clones, and not every one. There are 30,000 to 35,000 clones in the sample; 75% to 90% occur only once, and around 10% lies in the top ten. The V gene end was trimmed by 0 bases and the J gene end by 5 bases; junction bases not matched to a gene: 2. The CDR3 runs 15 residues. Germline CDR1 reads SGHTA; CDR2 reads FQGNSA. This chain uses TRBV7-2 with TRBJ2-1; 9 positions agree with TRBD2. Sequencing was done on a sample of peripheral blood. This clonotype originated in a man older than 75 with active COVID-19. Written as DNA, the CDR3 is TGTGCCAGCAGCTTAGCGAGCGGGAGGAACAATGAGCAGTTCTTC. It specifies CASSLASGRNNEQFF.